Below, 4 T cell receptor beta chains from the same sample are listed, as sequenced in a study of graft-versus-host responses after intestinal transplantation. These receptors have no identified antigens. The table came from immunoSEQ multiplex PCR; TCRdb's copy has only in-frame clones and leaves some out. The sample yields under 150,000 clones, about nine tenths seen once. The sample in question was unstimulated CD4+ T cells sorted from spleen or lymph node cells, obtained before intestinal transplant. The receptors here all came from a human donor who received an intestinal transplant.

V is TRBV30 and J is TRBJ1-5, with D perhaps matching TRBD1 (6 bases). The CDR3 covers 13 residues. V shed 0 bases and J shed 5 bases, with 8 bases lying between them. Germline V lookup: CDR1 GTSNPN, CDR2 SVGIG (reference sequence). CDR3 region: CAWSVKGDQPQHF. The CDR3 DNA reads TGTGCCTGGAGTGTCAAGGGGGATCAGCCCCAGCATTTT.

V and J are TRBV30 and TRBJ1-3, with D hard to call. Deletions cut 3 bases from V and 5 bases from J, with 17 bases between. Germline CDR1 reads GTSNPN; CDR2 reads SVGIG (reference sequence). CDR3 length: 15 amino acids. CDR3 sequence reads: CAWRRDEPGRNTIYF. In DNA, the CDR3 is TGTGCCTGGAGAAGAGACGAACCCGGGAGAAACACCATATATTTT.

The chain couples TRBV10-3 to TRBJ2-6, with TRBD1 matching over 9 bases. Per the germline V gene, CDR1 is ENHRY and CDR2 is SYGVKD. Trimming took 11 bases from V and 0 from J; bases not matched to a gene: 8. The CDR3 consists of 16 residues. The CDR3 DNA reads TGTGCCGCAGGGACAGGGATTAGCTCTGGGGCCAACGTCCTGACTTTC. Encoded protein: CAAGTGISSGANVLTF.

The chain employs TRBV7-3 and TRBJ2-1; 7 bases fit TRBD2. The CDR3 runs 15 residues. With V trimmed by 0 bases and J by 2 bases, 1 base remained unmatched. Per the germline V gene, CDR1 is SGHTA and CDR2 is FQGTGA. The CDR3 protein is CASSLTGGPYNEQFF. The CDR3, as DNA: TGTGCCAGCAGCTTAACGGGAGGGCCCTACAATGAGCAGTTCTTC.